This T cell receptor beta chain is from a study of T cell responses to AZD1222 COVID-19 vaccine. Study outcomes and limitations: Only 5 to 7 AZD1222 recipients tested seropositive at baseline. Vaccine-related CD4 TCRs covered spike, predominating at 160-218 and 743-854.

Trimming left V 5 bases short and J 8 bases short, with 10 bases between. Per the germline V gene, CDR1 is LNHNV and CDR2 is YYDKDF (reference sequence). The CDR3 has 13 amino acids. Clones were read by immunoSEQ multiplex PCR, and TCRdb kept only the in-frame ones, dropping some. Here the sample spans roughly 140,000 clones, about 92% being singletons. Details on this clone: The antigen is undetermined.

This receptor was taken from an adult who had recovered from COVID-19. Material: peripheral blood, obtained after recovery from COVID-19. This chain uses TRBV15 with TRBJ1-6; D gene ambiguous. The CDR3 reads CATSRTPYSPLHF. As DNA, the CDR3 is TGTGCCACCAGCCGAACCCCCTATTCACCCCTCCACTTT.